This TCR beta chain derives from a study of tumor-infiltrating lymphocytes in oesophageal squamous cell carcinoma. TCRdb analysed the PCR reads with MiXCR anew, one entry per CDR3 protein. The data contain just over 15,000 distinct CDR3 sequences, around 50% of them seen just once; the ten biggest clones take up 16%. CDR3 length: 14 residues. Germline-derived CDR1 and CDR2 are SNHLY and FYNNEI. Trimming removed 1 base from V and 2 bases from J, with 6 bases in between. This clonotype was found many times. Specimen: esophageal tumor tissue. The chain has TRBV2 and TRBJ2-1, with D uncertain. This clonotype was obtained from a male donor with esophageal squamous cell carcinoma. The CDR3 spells CASSEGETYNEQFF. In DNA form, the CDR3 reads TGTGCCAGCAGTGAAGGGGAAACCTACAATGAGCAGTTCTTC.